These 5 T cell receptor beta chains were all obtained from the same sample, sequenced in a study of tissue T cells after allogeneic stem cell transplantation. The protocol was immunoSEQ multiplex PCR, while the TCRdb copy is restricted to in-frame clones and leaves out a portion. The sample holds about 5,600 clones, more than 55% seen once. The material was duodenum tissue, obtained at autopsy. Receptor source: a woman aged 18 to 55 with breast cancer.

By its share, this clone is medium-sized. CDR3 sequence: CASRGDPNQPQHF. CDR3 in DNA: TGTGCCAGCAGGGGGGACCCTAATCAGCCCCAGCATTTT. The chain combines TRBV6-5 with TRBJ1-5; maybe TRBD1 (5 bases). The V gene's germline CDR1 is MNHEY and CDR2 SVGAGI. This CDR3 contains 13 residues. With 6 bases removed from V and 4 bases from J, the gap between germline ends came to 10 bases.

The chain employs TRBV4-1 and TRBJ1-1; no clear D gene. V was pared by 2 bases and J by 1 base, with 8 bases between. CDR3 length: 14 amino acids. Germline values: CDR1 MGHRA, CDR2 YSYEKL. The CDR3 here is CASSQFWGNTEAFF. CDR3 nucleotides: TGCGCCAGCAGCCAATTCTGGGGGAACACTGAAGCTTTCTTT.

As DNA, the CDR3 is TGTGCCAGCTCACCAGGGACTAATGAAAAACTGTTTTTT. Protein product: CASSPGTNEKLFF. The chain employs TRBV18 and TRBJ1-4; D remains ambiguous. V lost 2 bases to trimming and J lost 2 bases, with 3 bases between them. The CDR3 runs to 13 residues. In germline, CDR1 is KGHSH, CDR2 LQKENI.

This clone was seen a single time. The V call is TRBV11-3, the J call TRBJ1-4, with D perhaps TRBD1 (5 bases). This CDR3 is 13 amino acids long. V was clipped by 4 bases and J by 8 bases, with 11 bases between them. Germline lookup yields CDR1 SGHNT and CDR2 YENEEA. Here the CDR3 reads CASSSPGREKLFF. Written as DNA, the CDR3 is TGTGCCAGCAGCTCCCCAGGGAGGGAAAAACTGTTTTTT.

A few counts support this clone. The CDR3 coding sequence is TGTGCCAGCAGTTTCGCGGGACAGCCCTCTGGGGCCAACGTCCTGACTTTC. Protein: CASSFAGQPSGANVLTF. The gene calls are TRBV27 and TRBJ2-6, with a weak D call TRBD1 (7 bases). This CDR3 comprises 17 residues. Trimming cost V 3 bases and J 0 bases, with 12 bases left between them. Germline loops: CDR1 MNHEY, CDR2 SMNVEV (reference sequence).